The next 21 T cell receptor beta chains were all read from a single sample in a study of sequential checkpoint blockade in melanoma. The treatment is: randomized to nivolumab then ipilimumab (arm A) or the reverse (arm B). Clones were sequenced by immunoSEQ multiplex PCR, and TCRdb holds only the in-frame ones, with some missing. Of under 20,000 clones listed, approximately 70% are singletons. The sequencing used CD8+ T cells sorted from blood (inferred from file names), collected from a patient given nivolumab and ipilimumab in sequence. These receptor sequences come from a human donor with melanoma.

Remarks on this clone: Compared with germline, one end of the junction differs, possibly owing to a read error. The V gene is TRBV5-4, the J gene TRBJ2-7, with a weak D call TRBD1 (6 bases). The CDR3 consists of 16 residues. Germline CDR1 and CDR2: SGHNT and YYREEE (reference sequence). The CDR3 sequence: CASSQDSTGSSYEQYF. For the CDR3, the DNA is TGCGCCAGCAGCCAGGACTCCACAGGGAGCTCCTACGAGCAGTACTTC.

The V call is TRBV11-2, the J call TRBJ2-5, with 10 bases that match TRBD2. The end of the DNA aligns better with TRBJ2-7, so the J call may be wrong. The CDR3 covers 14 residues. From germline, CDR1 is SGHAT and CDR2 FQNNGV. In nucleotides, the CDR3 is TGTGCCAGCAGCTTGGCTAGCGGGGGATACGAGCAGTACTTC. Translation gives CASSLASGGYEQYF.

The chain couples TRBV6-5 to TRBJ2-1; 9 positions agree with TRBD1. Germline V gene lookup returns CDR1 MNHEY and CDR2 SVGAGI. After removal of 1 base from V and 8 bases from J, the junction contained 3 bases not matched to a gene. CDR3 length: 14 amino acids. The CDR3 DNA reads as TGTGCCAGCAGTTACTTGGGACAGGGTTATGAGCAGTTCTTC. Protein sequence: CASSYLGQGYEQFF.

A single count supports this clone. V is TRBV11-1 and J is TRBJ1-2, with D perhaps TRBD1 (5 bases). Trimming took off 2 bases at V and 5 bases at J, with 15 bases between the two ends. Germline loops: CDR1 SGHAT, CDR2 FQDESV (reference sequence). This CDR3 has 15 residues. The CDR3 protein is CASSLTGEGTYGYTF. CDR3 coding DNA: TGTGCCAGCAGCTTAACCGGGGAGGGGACTTATGGCTACACCTTC.

The rearrangement uses TRBV4-1 and TRBJ2-5, with D possibly matching TRBD2 (6 bases). The V end lost 1 base, the J end lost 4 bases, and 7 bases lay between the germline ends. Germline CDR1 is MGHRA and CDR2 is YSYEKL. This CDR3 region has 13 residues. The chain's CDR3 is CASSQVGGETQYF. DNA for the CDR3: TGCGCCAGCAGCCAAGTGGGGGGAGAGACCCAGTACTTC.

The chain uses TRBV27 and TRBJ2-5, with D perhaps TRBD2 (6 bases). The CDR3 is 16 residues long. Germline values: CDR1 MNHEY, CDR2 SMNVEV (reference sequence). The V end was cut by 0 bases, the J end by 5 bases, with 16 bases between. CDR3 DNA sequence: TGTGCCAGCAGTTTATCCGACAGCGGAGGGCAGGAGACCCAGTACTTC. It specifies CASSLSDSGGQETQYF.

This sequence joins TRBV10-3 and TRBJ2-2, with D uncertain. The germline V gene encodes CDR1 ENHRY and CDR2 SYGVKD. This CDR3 is 12 amino acids long. V was cut by 3 bases and J by 9 bases, with 8 bases left in between. CDR3 loop: CAISDRGRELFF. The CDR3 coding sequence is TGTGCCATCAGTGATAGAGGCCGGGAGCTGTTTTTT.

This chain links TRBV30 with TRBJ2-4, with D possibly matching TRBD2 (5 bases). Germline V gene sequence: CDR1 GTSNPN, CDR2 SVGIG (reference sequence). The CDR3 consists of 12 residues. V was clipped by 3 bases and J by 12 bases, with 15 bases between them. CDR3 in DNA: TGTGCCTGGAGCCTAAGCGGCGGCACTCAGTACTTC. Protein product: CAWSLSGGTQYF.

This clone was detected a few times. This chain joins TRBV14 and TRBJ2-7; D is unclear. The CDR3 has 13 amino acids. The germline V gene has CDR1 SGHDN and CDR2 FVKESK. The V and J ends lost 1 base and 3 bases respectively, with 7 bases between them. The DNA of the CDR3 is TGTGCCAGCAGCCAAGTTGGCCACTACGAGCAGTACTTC. Translating it yields CASSQVGHYEQYF.

This chain uses TRBV27 with TRBJ2-4; D possibly corresponds to TRBD2 (5 bases). The CDR3 sequence is 15 residues long. Between the trimmed V and J ends, which lost 5 bases and 1 base, there was a span of 12 bases. CDR1 is MNHEY and CDR2 is SMNVEV in the germline V gene (reference sequence). As DNA, the CDR3 is TGTGCCAGCAGTAGGGCGAGGGCGGCCAAAAACATTCAGTACTTC. This gives the protein CASSRARAAKNIQYF.

The V call is TRBV27, the J call TRBJ2-5; 8 bases align to TRBD2. The CDR3 totals 14 residues. J gave up 3 bases and V 6 bases, and 6 bases lay outside the gene matches. Germline V gene lookup returns CDR1 MNHEY and CDR2 SMNVEV (reference sequence). The CDR3 DNA sequence: TGTGCCAGCAGCGAGCGGGAGTATAAAGAGACCCAGTACTTC. The encoded protein is CASSEREYKETQYF.

The V gene is TRBV5-6, the J gene TRBJ2-7; 7 bases are a match to TRBD2. Germline V gene data show CDR1 as SGHDT and CDR2 as YYEEEE. V lost 0 bases to trimming and J lost 0 bases; unmatched junction nucleotides: 12. This CDR3 has 18 residues. CDR3 protein: CASSLGTQLAFLSYEQYF. For the CDR3, the DNA is TGTGCCAGCAGCTTGGGCACCCAACTAGCGTTCCTCTCCTACGAGCAGTACTTC.

The chain employs TRBV29-1 and TRBJ1-1; D unresolved. The V gene's germline CDR1 is SQVTM and CDR2 ANQGSEA. The CDR3 contains 11 residues. The V end lost 7 bases, the J end lost 5 bases, and 11 bases lay between the germline ends. DNA for the CDR3: TGCAGCGCAGAGGGCCTAACTGAAGCTTTCTTT. Residues: CSAEGLTEAFF.

This chain uses TRBV4-3 with TRBJ2-7; 7 positions match TRBD2. The CDR3 spans 16 residues. V shed 3 bases and J 0 bases; nucleotides not matched to a gene: 8. Germline V gene data show CDR1 as LGHNA and CDR2 as YSLEER. CDR3 sequence: CASSQMVAGSSYEQYF. The DNA of the CDR3 is TGCGCCAGCAGCCAGATGGTAGCGGGTAGCTCCTACGAGCAGTACTTC.

The rearrangement links TRBV4-1 to TRBJ2-1, with D unclear. CDR3 length: 11 residues. Trimming cost V 1 base and J 8 bases, with 3 bases left between them. Per the germline V gene, CDR1 is MGHRA and CDR2 is YSYEKL. Written as DNA, the CDR3 is TGCGCCAGCAGCCAAGCTTATGAGCAGTTCTTC. Protein sequence: CASSQAYEQFF.

This clone has a handful of counts. The chain combines TRBV30 with TRBJ2-2, with D hard to call. Germline CDR1 and CDR2: GTSNPN and SVGIG (reference sequence). This CDR3 contains 14 residues. V was clipped by 0 bases and J by 1 base, with 6 bases between them. The CDR3 DNA follows: TGTGCCTGGAGTGTTTGGCAGAACACCGGGGAGCTGTTTTTT. Translating it yields CAWSVWQNTGELFF.

This sequence joins TRBV5-1 and TRBJ1-4, with 10 positions matching TRBD1. The CDR3 spans 19 residues. CDR1 is SGHRS and CDR2 is YFSETQ in the germline V gene. The J segment lost 7 bases and the V segment lost 0 bases, leaving 15 bases of the junction unmatched. The CDR3 nucleotides are TGCGCCAGCAGCTTGGCCAACGGACAGGGGGGCGCACGGAGTGAAAAACTGTTTTTT. Encoded protein: CASSLANGQGGARSEKLFF.

This chain joins TRBV28 and TRBJ2-7, with TRBD2 matching over 7 bases. This CDR3 is built from 15 residues. From germline, CDR1 is MDHEN and CDR2 SYDVKM. Trimming removed 8 bases from V and 4 bases from J; junction bases left unmatched: 14. CDR3 loop: CASFSLGEGFYEQYF. The CDR3 bases are TGTGCCAGCTTTTCTTTGGGGGAGGGCTTTTACGAGCAGTACTTC.

The chain carries TRBV5-5 and TRBJ1-5; possible D gene TRBD1, 5 bases. The V gene's germline CDR1 is SGHKS and CDR2 YYEKEE (reference sequence). This CDR3 is built from 14 residues. Trimming shortened V by 6 bases and J by 5 bases, and 15 bases separated the two germline ends. CDR3 sequence (DNA): TGTGCCAGCACCCTCGACAGCCTTTATCAGCCCCAGCATTTT. Its protein is CASTLDSLYQPQHF.

This chain uses TRBV9 with TRBJ2-3; D is perhaps TRBD2 (6 bases). The CDR3 extends over 16 amino acids. Between the trimmed V and J ends, which lost 3 bases and 0 bases, there was a span of 14 bases. From germline, CDR1 is SGDLS and CDR2 YYNGEE. CDR3 protein: CASSAPPGDSTDTQYF. The CDR3 bases are TGTGCCAGCAGCGCCCCTCCGGGGGATAGCACAGATACGCAGTATTTT.

About this clone: This may arise from a read error, as a much more abundant clone is one base away. The chain uses TRBV4-2 and TRBJ2-7, with TRBD1 as a possible D gene (7 bases). Trimming removed 0 bases at V and 3 bases at J, with 15 bases between. The CDR3 length is 16 residues. CDR1 and CDR2 (germline): LGHNA, YNFKEQ. CDR3 sequence reads: CASSQDRGTEGYEQYF. The CDR3 nucleotides are TGTGCCAGCAGCCAAGATCGGGGGACAGAGGGCTACGAGCAGTACTTC.